Following are 25 T cell receptor beta chains from one sample sequenced in a study of control samples from healthy donors and cancer patients. Using immunoSEQ multiplex PCR, the repertoire was profiled, and TCRdb retains in-frame clones only, with some absent. The profile shows roughly 130,000 clones, under 95% of them singletons. Sequences were obtained from PBMCs. These receptors were taken from a man aged 45-65 years with head and neck cancer.

V and J are TRBV9 and TRBJ2-1, with D perhaps matching TRBD1 (6 bases). Germline lookup yields CDR1 SGDLS and CDR2 YYNGEE. The germline V and J ends were trimmed by 0 bases and 9 bases, with 7 bases remaining between them. This CDR3 contains 12 residues. In nucleotides, the CDR3 is TGTGCCAGCAGCGTAGTCAGGGGTGAGCAGTTCTTC. Its protein is CASSVVRGEQFF.

The chain couples TRBV7-2 to TRBJ1-4; tentative D call: TRBD1 (5 bases). The length of the CDR3 is 14 residues. The V and J ends lost 1 base and 8 bases respectively, with 11 bases between them. CDR1 SGHTA and CDR2 FQGNSA come from the germline V gene. This chain's CDR3 is CASSLGRKGEKLFF. The CDR3 bases are TGTGCCAGCAGCTTAGGACGTAAGGGGGAAAAACTGTTTTTT.

This chain joins TRBV19 and TRBJ2-1; D may be TRBD1 (6 bases). Germline-derived CDR1 and CDR2 are LNHDA and SQIVND (reference sequence). The CDR3 has 15 amino acids. V lost 2 bases to trimming and J lost 1 base, with 9 bases between them. The CDR3 DNA reads TGTGCCAGTAGTATAAACAGGGTTTCCTACAATGAGCAGTTCTTC. Protein product: CASSINRVSYNEQFF.

The J gene is TRBJ2-1, the V gene TRBV7-9; 13 bases fit TRBD2. Unmatched junction bases numbered 3, after V lost 5 bases and J lost 2 bases. This CDR3 spans 16 amino acids. The germline V gene has CDR1 SEHNR and CDR2 FQNEAQ (reference sequence). As DNA, the CDR3 is TGTGCCAGCAGCCCAGGGACTAGCGGGGCCTACAATGAGCAGTTCTTC. This translates into CASSPGTSGAYNEQFF.

This chain uses TRBV14 with TRBJ1-6; 9 bases are shared with TRBD1. V dropped 1 base and J dropped 7; count of bases not matched to a gene: 5. CDR1 SGHDN and CDR2 FVKESK come from the germline V gene. CDR3 length: 16 amino acids. The CDR3: CASSQANRGRNSPLHF. The CDR3 DNA sequence: TGTGCCAGCAGCCAAGCCAACAGGGGGCGGAATTCACCCCTCCACTTT.

V gene TRBV5-4 combines with J gene TRBJ1-3; 9 positions match TRBD1. V shed 3 bases and J 3 bases; nucleotides not matched to a gene: 10. This CDR3 spans 17 amino acids. CDR1 and CDR2 from the germline V gene are SGHNT and YYREEE (reference sequence). CDR3 in amino acids: CASSSEPWTGDGNTIYF. DNA of the CDR3: TGTGCCAGCAGCTCCGAACCCTGGACAGGGGATGGAAACACCATATATTTT.

The rearrangement joins TRBV7-9 to TRBJ2-2; 7 bases align to TRBD2. The CDR3 spans 17 residues. V dropped 4 bases and J dropped 0; count of bases not matched to a gene: 8. The germline gives CDR1 SEHNR, CDR2 FQNEAQ (reference sequence). This chain's CDR3 is CASSSLGRFANTGELFF. The CDR3, as DNA: TGTGCCAGCAGCTCCCTCGGGAGGTTCGCGAACACCGGGGAGCTGTTTTTT.

V usage is TRBV4-1 and J usage is TRBJ1-2, with a possible D match to TRBD1 (5 bases). Germline values: CDR1 MGHRA, CDR2 YSYEKL. Trimming pared 0 bases from V and 5 bases from J, leaving 16 bases between. The CDR3 consists of 16 residues. In DNA form, the CDR3 reads TGCGCCAGCAGCCAAGATCCCAGACAGCCTATTTATGGCTACACCTTC. This sequence encodes CASSQDPRQPIYGYTF.

In this sample, this clone turned up once. The DNA is left out, because the CDR3 cannot be placed on it with certainty; the CDR3 is given as TCRdb lists it. The chain carries TRBV7-9 and TRBJ2-1; the DNA was not used to check the table's D call, TRBD2. The germline V gene encodes CDR1 SEHNR and CDR2 FQNEAQ (reference sequence). The CDR3 is 18 amino acids long, termini counted. CDR3: CASSPGLAGGLFLSEQFF.

This chain links TRBV7-2 with TRBJ2-3, with no clear D. V shed 5 bases and J shed 3 bases, with 3 bases lying between them. The CDR3 extends over 11 amino acids. Germline V gives CDR1 SGHTA, CDR2 FQGNSA. CDR3 residues: CASSPTDTQYF. The CDR3 DNA reads TGTGCCAGCAGCCCTACAGATACGCAGTATTTT.

J is TRBJ2-1 and V is TRBV7-2, with 9 bases that match TRBD1. Germline CDR1 is SGHTA and CDR2 is FQGNSA. This CDR3 is 15 amino acids long. Trimming took 5 bases from V and 7 from J; bases not matched to a gene: 9. In DNA, the CDR3 is TGTGCCAGCAGCATAGAGGGACAGGGATGGAATGAGCAGTTCTTC. Its translation: CASSIEGQGWNEQFF.

The rearrangement uses TRBV19 and TRBJ1-3; TRBD1 aligns across 7 bases. V lost 7 bases, J lost 0 bases, and 15 bases stayed unmatched. Germline CDR1 LNHDA, CDR2 SQIVND (reference sequence). The length of the CDR3 is 18 residues. CDR3 nucleotides: TGTGCCAGTACCTCTATCCACCTCAGGGGGACCTCTGGAAACACCATATATTTT. Translation gives CASTSIHLRGTSGNTIYF.

This clone was observed once. The V call is TRBV29-1, the J call TRBJ1-2, with no clear D. Trimming took 2 bases from V and 2 from J, leaving 3 bases between them. Germline V gives CDR1 SQVTM, CDR2 ANQGSEA. The CDR3 length is 11 residues. The CDR3 nucleotides are TGCAGCGTTGAACTCAACTATGGCTACACCTTC. Its translation: CSVELNYGYTF.

The V call is TRBV28, the J call TRBJ2-3; D is unresolved. This CDR3 has 15 residues. Trimming cost V 3 bases and J 4 bases, with 14 bases left between them. In germline, CDR1 is MDHEN, CDR2 SYDVKM. CDR3 nucleotides: TGTGCCAGCAGTTTGGGTTTTAGCTCCGCAGATACGCAGTATTTT. Translating it yields CASSLGFSSADTQYF. Full variable domain (remainder filled in from reference TRBV28 and TRBJ2-3): DVKVTQSSRYLVKRTGEKVFLECVQDMDHENMFWYRQDPGLGLRLIYFSYDVKMKEKGDIPEGYSVSREKKERFSLILESASTNQTSMYLCASSLGFSSADTQYFGPGTRLTVL.

V usage is TRBV28 and J usage is TRBJ1-3; D is possibly TRBD1 (5 bases). V lost 3 bases and J lost 0, with 12 bases in between. The CDR3 covers 16 residues. Germline CDR1 reads MDHEN; CDR2 reads SYDVKM. The CDR3 spells CASSFRGRRSGNTIYF. In nucleotides, the CDR3 is TGTGCCAGCAGTTTCCGGGGCCGGCGCTCTGGAAACACCATATATTTT.

The rearrangement joins TRBV27 to TRBJ1-6; D gene uncertain. The CDR3 extends over 15 amino acids. Between the trimmed V and J ends, which lost 3 bases and 6 bases, there was a span of 12 bases. Per germline, CDR1 MNHEY and CDR2 SMNVEV (reference sequence). The CDR3 loop is CASSLVGTLNSPLHF. CDR3 coding DNA: TGTGCCAGCAGTTTGGTCGGTACTCTTAATTCACCCCTCCACTTT.

This chain joins TRBV6-2 or TRBV6-3 and TRBJ2-3, with D unclear. CDR1 and CDR2 (germline): MNHEY, SVGEGT. The CDR3 contains 11 residues. V lost 6 bases and J lost 8, with 9 bases in between. CDR3 sequence: CASSVGGTQYF. The DNA of the CDR3 is TGTGCCAGCAGCGTCGGTGGTACGCAGTATTTT.

The chain has TRBV27 and TRBJ1-2; D perhaps matches TRBD1 (5 bases). The CDR3 sequence is 15 residues long. Germline loops: CDR1 MNHEY, CDR2 SMNVEV (reference sequence). V was trimmed by 5 bases and J by 3 bases, leaving 16 bases between them. The CDR3 is CASSGPAGGYYGYTF. CDR3 bases: TGTGCCAGCAGTGGCCCGGCCGGGGGGTACTATGGCTACACCTTC.

CDR3 DNA: TGTGCCAGCAGCGCCCGGGGCCAAGGGGGGGATGAGCAGTTCTTC. Translating gives CASSARGQGGDEQFF. The rearrangement joins TRBV9 to TRBJ2-1; tentative D call: TRBD2 (7 bases). V was clipped by 3 bases and J by 8 bases, with 18 bases between them. CDR1 and CDR2 (germline): SGDLS, YYNGEE. This CDR3 contains 15 residues.

The chain uses TRBV11-3 and TRBJ1-1; D gene uncertain. Germline loops: CDR1 SGHNT, CDR2 YENEEA. Deletions cut 1 base from V and 2 bases from J, with 5 bases between. The CDR3 totals 13 residues. The CDR3 DNA reads TGTGCCAGCAGCTTAGGTCGAAACACTGAAGCTTTCTTT. Amino acids: CASSLGRNTEAFF.

The V gene is TRBV14, the J gene TRBJ2-3; TRBD2 aligns across 8 bases. V lost 4 bases and J lost 5; bases outside the gene matches: 14. The germline V gene has CDR1 SGHDN and CDR2 FVKESK. The CDR3 is 17 amino acids. This CDR3 is CASSPSLGRGVVDTQYF. The CDR3 DNA reads as TGTGCCAGCAGCCCAAGCCTCGGGAGGGGAGTAGTAGATACGCAGTATTTT.

The chain carries TRBV5-1 and TRBJ2-3, with 8 bases that match TRBD1. Trimming removed 4 bases from V and 5 bases from J; junction bases left unmatched: 6. Per the germline V gene, CDR1 is SGHRS and CDR2 is YFSETQ. This CDR3 is 14 amino acids long. In DNA, the CDR3 is TGCGCCAGCAGCACCGGACAGGGCGGAGATACGCAGTATTTT. This sequence encodes CASSTGQGGDTQYF.

The chain employs TRBV5-6 and TRBJ1-4, with a possible D match to TRBD1 (6 bases). This CDR3 spans 16 amino acids. Germline V gene sequence: CDR1 SGHDT, CDR2 YYEEEE. V was shortened by 0 bases and J by 3 bases, with 12 bases between the two germline ends. The CDR3 region has the DNA TGTGCCAGCAGCTTGGGCCCGGGACACCCTAATGAAAAACTGTTTTTT. Translation gives CASSLGPGHPNEKLFF.

J is TRBJ1-3 and V is TRBV25-1; a possible D gene is TRBD1 (6 bases). Germline-derived CDR1 and CDR2 are MGHDK and SYGVNS. The CDR3 contains 14 residues. V was pared by 1 base and J by 10 bases, with 14 bases between. This CDR3 reads CASSESDSRFTIYF. The DNA for the CDR3 is TGTGCCAGCAGTGAATCGGACAGTCGGTTTACCATATATTTT.

This clone was observed a few times. V is TRBV4-1 and J is TRBJ1-3; D gene unclear. Trimming removed 0 bases from V and 0 bases from J, with 6 bases in between. This CDR3 spans 15 amino acids. Germline V gene sequence: CDR1 MGHRA, CDR2 YSYEKL. CDR3 region: CASSQDGPSGNTIYF. CDR3 coding DNA: TGCGCCAGCAGCCAAGATGGTCCCTCTGGAAACACCATATATTTT.